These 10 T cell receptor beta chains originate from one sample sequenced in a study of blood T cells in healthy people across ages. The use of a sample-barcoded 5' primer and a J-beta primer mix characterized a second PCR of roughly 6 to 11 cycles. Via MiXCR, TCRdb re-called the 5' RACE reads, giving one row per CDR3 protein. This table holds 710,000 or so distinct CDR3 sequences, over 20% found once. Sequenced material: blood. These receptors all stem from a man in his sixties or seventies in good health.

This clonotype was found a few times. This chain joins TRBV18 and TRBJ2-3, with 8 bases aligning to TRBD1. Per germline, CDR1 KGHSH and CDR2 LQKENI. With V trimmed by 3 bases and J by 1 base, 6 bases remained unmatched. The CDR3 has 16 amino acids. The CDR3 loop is CASSPSGTGRTDTQYF. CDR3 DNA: TGTGCCAGCTCACCTTCCGGGACAGGACGCACAGATACGCAGTATTTT.

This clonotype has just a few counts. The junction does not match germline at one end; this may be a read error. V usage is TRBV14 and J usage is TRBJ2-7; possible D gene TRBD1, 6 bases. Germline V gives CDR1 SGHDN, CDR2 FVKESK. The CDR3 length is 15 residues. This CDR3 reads CASSLRTVGSSEQYF. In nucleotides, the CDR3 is TGTGCCAGCAGCCTTCGGACAGTAGGGTCCTCCGAGCAGTACTTC.

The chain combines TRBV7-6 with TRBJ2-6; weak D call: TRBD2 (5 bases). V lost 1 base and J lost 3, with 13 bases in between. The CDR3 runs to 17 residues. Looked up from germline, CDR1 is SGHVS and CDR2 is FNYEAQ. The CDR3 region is CASSLGMSGSGANVLTF. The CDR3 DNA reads TGTGCCAGCAGCTTAGGAATGTCGGGGAGTGGGGCCAACGTCCTGACTTTC.

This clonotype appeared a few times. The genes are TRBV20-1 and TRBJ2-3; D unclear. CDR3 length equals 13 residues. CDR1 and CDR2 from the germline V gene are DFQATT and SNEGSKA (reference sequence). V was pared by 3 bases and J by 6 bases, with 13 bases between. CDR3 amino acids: CSASSRPSDTQYF. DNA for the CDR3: TGCAGTGCTAGCTCCCGACCGTCCGATACGCAGTATTTT.

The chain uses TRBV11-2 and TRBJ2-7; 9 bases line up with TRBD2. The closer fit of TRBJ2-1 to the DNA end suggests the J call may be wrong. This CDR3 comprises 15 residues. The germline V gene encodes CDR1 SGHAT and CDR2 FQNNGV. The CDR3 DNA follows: TGTGCCAGCAGCCAAGTAGCGGGAGCCGTTTTGGAGCAGTTCTTC. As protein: CASSQVAGAVLEQFF.

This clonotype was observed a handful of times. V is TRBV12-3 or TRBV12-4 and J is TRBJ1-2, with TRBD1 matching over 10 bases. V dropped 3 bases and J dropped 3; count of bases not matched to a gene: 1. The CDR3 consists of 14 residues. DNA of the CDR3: TGTGCCAGCAGTTTCGGGACAGGGGACTATGGCTACACCTTC. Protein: CASSFGTGDYGYTF.

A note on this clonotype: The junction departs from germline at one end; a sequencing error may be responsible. CDR3 protein: CASSQVGRTGELFF. CDR3 DNA sequence: TGTGCCAGCAGCCAAGTTGGGCGAACCGGGGAACTGTTTTTT. J is TRBJ2-2 and V is TRBV3-1, with D tentatively TRBD2 (5 bases). Germline V gene data show CDR1 as LGHDT and CDR2 as YNNKEL (reference sequence). This CDR3 has 14 residues.

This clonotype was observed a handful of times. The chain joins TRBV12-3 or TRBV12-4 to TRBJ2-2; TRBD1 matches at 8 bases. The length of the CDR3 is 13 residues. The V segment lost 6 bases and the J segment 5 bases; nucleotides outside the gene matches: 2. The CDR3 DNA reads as TGTGCCAGCAGGGACAGGGAAACCGGGGAGCTGTTTTTT. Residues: CASRDRETGELFF.

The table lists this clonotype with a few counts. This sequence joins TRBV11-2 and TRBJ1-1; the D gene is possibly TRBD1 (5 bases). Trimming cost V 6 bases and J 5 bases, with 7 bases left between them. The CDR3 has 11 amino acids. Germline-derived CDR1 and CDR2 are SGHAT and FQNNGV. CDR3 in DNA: TGTGCCAGCAGGGAGGGGACTGAAGCTTTCTTT. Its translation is CASREGTEAFF.

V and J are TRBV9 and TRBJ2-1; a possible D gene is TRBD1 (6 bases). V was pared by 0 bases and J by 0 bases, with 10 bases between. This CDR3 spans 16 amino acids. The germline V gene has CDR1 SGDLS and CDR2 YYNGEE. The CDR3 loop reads CASSVVQGSSYNEQFF. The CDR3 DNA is TGTGCCAGCAGCGTAGTTCAGGGGAGCTCCTACAATGAGCAGTTCTTC.